This passage covers 29 T cell receptor beta chains from one sample sequenced in a study of cytomegalovirus exposure and HLA in healthy donors. The PCR ran on 60 Vbeta and 13 Jbeta primers. TCRdb's copy holds only in-frame clones and misses some; the assay was immunoSEQ multiplex PCR. Of about 120,000 clones listed, 75% to 85% were seen once; the top ten hold more than 1.5%. The sample consisted of PBMCs. The receptors shown here come from a young man in good health and CMV-seronegative.

This clone was counted between two and nine times. An end of the junction does not agree with germline; a read error may underlie this. This chain links TRBV7-7 with TRBJ2-2; 10 bases agree with TRBD2. Looked up from germline, CDR1 is SSHAT and CDR2 is FNYEAQ (reference sequence). The CDR3 spans 17 residues. The CDR3 protein is CASSFIASGSGTGELFF. For the CDR3, the DNA is TGTGCTAGCAGCTTTATTGCTAGCGGGAGTGGCACCGGGGAGCTGTTTTTT.

The chain uses TRBV19 and TRBJ2-5; a weak D match, TRBD1 (6 bases). The DNA end is more similar to TRBJ2-7, so the J call may be wrong. The CDR3 is made up of 15 amino acids. Germline V lookup: CDR1 LNHDA, CDR2 SQIVND (reference sequence). The chain's CDR3 is CASSIPKQGFYEQYF. The CDR3, as DNA: TGTGCCAGTAGTATCCCCAAACAGGGATTCTACGAGCAGTACTTC.

The chain joins TRBV7-9 to TRBJ2-1, with 7 bases lining up with TRBD1. V lost 3 bases to trimming and J lost 4 bases; unmatched junction nucleotides: 0. This CDR3 spans 13 amino acids. The germline V gene encodes CDR1 SEHNR and CDR2 FQNEAQ (reference sequence). The CDR3 nucleotides are TGTGCCAGCAGCTTGGACAGGTACAATGAGCAGTTCTTC. Translated, it gives CASSLDRYNEQFF.

The gene calls are TRBV28 and TRBJ2-5; D uncertain. Near its end, the DNA agrees better with TRBJ2-7, so the J call may be wrong. The germline CDR1 and CDR2 sequences are MDHEN and SYDVKM. The CDR3 length is 14 residues. The CDR3 coding sequence is TGTGCCAGCAGTCCCGAGACAAGCTCCTACGAGCAGTACTTC. This gives the protein CASSPETSSYEQYF.

This clone showed up just a few times. The chain links TRBV28 to TRBJ2-2, with D hard to call. Looked up from germline, CDR1 is MDHEN and CDR2 is SYDVKM. V was pared by 6 bases and J by 10 bases, with 18 bases between. The CDR3 runs to 14 residues. The CDR3: CASSSTETWPELFF. The CDR3 DNA is TGTGCCAGCAGCTCGACTGAGACCTGGCCGGAGCTGTTTTTT.

The genes are TRBV5-1 and TRBJ2-7, with D perhaps TRBD1 (5 bases). In germline, CDR1 is SGHRS, CDR2 YFSETQ. V was trimmed by 0 bases and J by 5 bases, leaving 9 bases between them. The CDR3 is 13 residues long. The chain's CDR3 is CASSLVGEDEQYF. The DNA for the CDR3 is TGCGCCAGCAGCTTGGTAGGGGAAGACGAGCAGTACTTC.

This chain connects TRBV6-5 to TRBJ2-7; D possibly corresponds to TRBD1 (6 bases). Germline V gives CDR1 MNHEY, CDR2 SVGAGI. V lost 7 bases to trimming and J lost 0 bases, with 13 bases between them. This CDR3 is 14 amino acids long. The CDR3 DNA reads as TGTGCCAGCACCCCACTACAGGGCTCCTACGAGCAGTACTTC. It specifies CASTPLQGSYEQYF.

The chain has TRBV6-5 and TRBJ2-7; 9 bases map to TRBD1. The CDR3 length is 15 residues. Unmatched junction bases numbered 6, after V lost 2 bases and J lost 4 bases. Germline CDR1 MNHEY, CDR2 SVGAGI. CDR3 DNA: TGTGCCAGCAGTTACGAGGGGACAGGGCTATACGAGCAGTACGTC. Encoded protein: CASSYEGTGLYEQYV.

The rearrangement uses TRBV27 and TRBJ2-1; TRBD2 matches at 13 bases. The length of the CDR3 is 18 residues. V shed 5 bases and J 9 bases; nucleotides not matched to a gene: 16. Germline loops: CDR1 MNHEY, CDR2 SMNVEV (reference sequence). The CDR3 is CASSTHPGLAGRVGEQFF. CDR3 in DNA: TGTGCCAGCAGTACACACCCGGGACTAGCGGGAAGGGTCGGTGAGCAGTTCTTC.

This chain links TRBV9 with TRBJ2-3; no clear D gene. This CDR3 is built from 11 residues. V lost 4 bases to trimming and J lost 5 bases, with 5 bases between them. The germline V gene encodes CDR1 SGDLS and CDR2 YYNGEE. DNA for the CDR3: TGTGCCAGCAGCCCCGGAGATACGCAGTATTTT. Translation: CASSPGDTQYF.

The chain combines TRBV6-1 with TRBJ2-2; D may be TRBD2 (5 bases). This CDR3 has 14 residues. The germline CDR1 and CDR2 sequences are MNHNS and SASEGT. V gave up 7 bases and J gave up 5 bases, with 14 bases separating them. Here the CDR3 DNA reads TGTGCCAGCACCGGAGGTTTGTGGACCGGGGAGCTGTTTTTT. It is translated as CASTGGLWTGELFF.

The chain combines TRBV6-5 with TRBJ2-5, with 7 bases that match TRBD1. The J call may not be correct, given that the DNA end is closer to TRBJ2-7. Looked up from germline, CDR1 is MNHEY and CDR2 is SVGAGI. This CDR3 is 14 amino acids long. This CDR3 reads CASSFRDSRNEQYF. DNA of the CDR3: TGTGCCAGCAGTTTCCGGGACAGTAGAAACGAGCAGTACTTC.

V is TRBV9 and J is TRBJ2-1; D remains unclear. Trimming cost V 4 bases and J 8 bases, with 7 bases left between them. The CDR3 is 11 residues long. The germline gives CDR1 SGDLS, CDR2 YYNGEE. For the CDR3, the DNA is TGTGCCAGCAGCCAATCATATGAGCAGTTCTTC. This gives the protein CASSQSYEQFF.

The chain links TRBV12-5 to TRBJ2-2; D might be TRBD2 (5 bases). Between the trimmed V and J ends, which lost 2 bases and 1 base, there was a span of 8 bases. In germline, CDR1 is LGHNT, CDR2 FRNRAP. The CDR3 has 15 residues. The CDR3 is CASGLIGKNTGELFF. CDR3 sequence (DNA): TGTGCTAGTGGTTTGATCGGGAAGAACACCGGGGAGCTGTTTTTT.

This clone was counted between two and nine times. V gene TRBV6-5 combines with J gene TRBJ1-1; 8 bases align to TRBD1. The CDR3 covers 13 residues. Germline values: CDR1 MNHEY, CDR2 SVGAGI. With 8 bases clipped from V and 3 bases from J, the junction kept 5 bases outside the gene matches. The DNA for the CDR3 is TGTGCCAGCTCGGACAGGGTGTACACTGAAGCTTTCTTT. Translating gives CASSDRVYTEAFF.

This clone turned up a few times. The J gene is TRBJ2-1, the V gene TRBV5-1; 9 bases are a match to TRBD2. Germline lookup yields CDR1 SGHRS and CDR2 YFSETQ. With V trimmed by 2 bases and J by 0 bases, 0 bases remained unmatched. This CDR3 spans 15 amino acids. This CDR3 reads CASSFSGSSYNEQFF. Here the CDR3 DNA reads TGCGCCAGCAGCTTTAGCGGGAGCTCCTACAATGAGCAGTTCTTC.

This clone has more than one count but fewer than ten. The V and J genes are TRBV5-6 and TRBJ1-6; weak D call: TRBD1 (6 bases). CDR1 is SGHDT and CDR2 is YYEEEE in the germline V gene. The CDR3 sequence is 15 residues long. V was trimmed by 3 bases and J by 7 bases, leaving 14 bases between them. CDR3 region: CASSSLGALNSPLHF. Written as DNA, the CDR3 is TGTGCCAGCAGCTCGCTGGGGGCATTGAATTCACCCCTCCACTTT. The full variable domain, rest sourced from reference TRBV5-6 and TRBJ1-6, is DAGVTQSPTHLIKTRGQQVTLRCSPKSGHDTVSWYQQALGQGPQFIFQYYEEEERQRGNFPDRFSGHQFPNYSSELNVNALLLGDSALYLCASSSLGALNSPLHFGNGTRLTVT.

The gene calls are TRBV4-2 and TRBJ2-1; the D is unclear. CDR1 and CDR2 (germline): LGHNA, YNFKEQ. V was shortened by 0 bases and J by 3 bases, with 18 bases between the two germline ends. This CDR3 region has 18 residues. The CDR3: CASSQDPVNLLHYNEQFF. CDR3 nucleotide sequence: TGTGCCAGCAGCCAAGACCCCGTTAACCTACTGCACTACAATGAGCAGTTCTTC.

V and J are TRBV6-4 and TRBJ2-1; possibly TRBD2 for D (5 bases). V lost 6 bases and J lost 5, with 17 bases in between. This CDR3 comprises 15 residues. The germline V gene encodes CDR1 MRHNA and CDR2 SNTAGT. CDR3 sequence: CASSLVEGLNNEQFF. CDR3 nucleotide sequence: TGTGCCAGCAGCCTTGTTGAGGGTCTGAACAATGAGCAGTTCTTC.

The chain couples TRBV30 to TRBJ1-2; 7 bases are a match to TRBD1. This CDR3 is 16 amino acids long. With V trimmed by 1 base and J by 7 bases, 15 bases remained unmatched. CDR1 and CDR2 from the germline V gene are GTSNPN and SVGIG (reference sequence). The CDR3 DNA reads TGTGCCTGGAGTGAAATGGGACAGTTGGGTGTAGTTGGCTACACCTTC. It yields the protein CAWSEMGQLGVVGYTF.

The V call is TRBV6-6, the J call TRBJ1-1; 7 nucleotides agree with TRBD1. In germline, CDR1 is MNHNY, CDR2 SVGAGI (reference sequence). The CDR3 totals 16 residues. The ends lost 4 bases at V and 3 bases at J; junction bases unmatched: 11. This CDR3 reads CASSSSHRGGYTEAFF. CDR3 DNA: TGTGCCAGCAGTTCTAGCCACAGGGGCGGTTACACTGAAGCTTTCTTT.

The V gene is TRBV18, the J gene TRBJ2-7, with 12 positions matching TRBD2. Germline V gene data show CDR1 as KGHSH and CDR2 as LQKENI. Trimming took 3 bases from V and 2 from J; bases not matched to a gene: 2. This CDR3 contains 15 residues. CDR3 sequence: CASSPTSGRPYEQYV. CDR3 in DNA: TGTGCCAGCTCACCGACTAGCGGGAGACCCTACGAGCAGTACGTC.

This clone turned up a few times. This rearrangement joins TRBV4-1 to TRBJ1-1, with a possible D match to TRBD1 (6 bases). The CDR3 has 14 residues. V gave up 4 bases and J gave up 1 base, with 10 bases separating them. CDR1 is MGHRA and CDR2 is YSYEKL in the germline V gene. The CDR3 spells CASSPGHPNTEAFF. DNA of the CDR3: TGCGCCAGCAGCCCGGGACACCCGAACACTGAAGCTTTCTTT.

The chain links TRBV6-6 to TRBJ1-4; D gene unclear. The germline V gene encodes CDR1 MNHNY and CDR2 SVGAGI (reference sequence). The CDR3 contains 15 residues. Trimming shortened V by 6 bases and J by 0 bases, and 11 bases separated the two germline ends. CDR3 sequence: CASREDGATNEKLFF. CDR3 sequence (DNA): TGTGCCAGCAGGGAGGACGGTGCAACTAATGAAAAACTGTTTTTT.

This chain's CDR3 is CASSLPRTSGNTGELFF. In DNA form, the CDR3 reads TGTGCCAGCAGCTTACCCCGGACTAGCGGGAACACCGGGGAGCTGTTTTTT. The chain couples TRBV7-3 to TRBJ2-2, with TRBD2 matching 10 bases. The CDR3 is made up of 17 amino acids. V lost 2 bases, J lost 1 base, and 4 bases stayed unmatched. CDR1 is SGHTA and CDR2 is FQGTGA in the germline V gene.

This clone was picked up a small number of times. The J gene is TRBJ1-5, the V gene TRBV12-5; 7 bases fit TRBD1. The ends lost 5 bases at V and 4 bases at J; junction bases unmatched: 8. Germline V CDR1 and CDR2: LGHNT, FRNRAP. The length of the CDR3 is 15 residues. The CDR3 is CASGPGDSWNQPQHF. CDR3 in DNA: TGTGCTAGTGGTCCGGGGGACAGTTGGAATCAGCCCCAGCATTTT.

The chain couples TRBV19 to TRBJ2-7, with 12 bases fitting TRBD2. CDR1 is LNHDA, CDR2 SQIVND, per germline (reference sequence). With 4 bases clipped from V and 5 bases from J, the junction kept 6 bases outside the gene matches. The CDR3 runs 15 residues. CDR3 sequence: CASSTPTSGSDEQYF. The CDR3 region has the DNA TGTGCCAGTAGTACTCCGACTAGCGGGAGCGACGAGCAGTACTTC.

The V and J genes are TRBV6-5 and TRBJ2-3; D possibly corresponds to TRBD2 (6 bases). V was shortened by 5 bases and J by 1 base, with 13 bases between the two germline ends. The CDR3 extends over 15 amino acids. CDR1 is MNHEY and CDR2 is SVGAGI in the germline V gene. The CDR3 reads CASSHRASGTDTQYF. The CDR3 DNA reads as TGTGCCAGCAGTCACCGTGCTAGCGGCACAGATACGCAGTATTTT.

The chain links TRBV27 to TRBJ2-2; D is unresolved. The ends were cut back, 10 bases at V and 1 base at J, with 19 bases in the middle. The germline V gene has CDR1 MNHEY and CDR2 SMNVEV (reference sequence). The length of the CDR3 is 16 residues. CDR3 sequence reads: CATQTNSFGNTGELFF. CDR3 nucleotide sequence: TGTGCCACCCAAACGAACTCCTTTGGGAACACCGGGGAGCTGTTTTTT.